Listed here are 21 T cell receptor beta chains from one sample, sequenced in a study of blood T cell repertoires in COVID-19. Some clones are missing from TCRdb's copy, which holds only in-frame ones; the method was immunoSEQ multiplex PCR. Of some 50,000 clones in the sample, around 89% were seen once. The sequenced sample consisted of peripheral blood. The origin of the receptors is a man between 60 and 75 years old with acute or convalescent COVID-19.

This chain connects TRBV10-3 to TRBJ2-3, with 9 bases aligning to TRBD1. V trimming: 11 bases; J trimming: 6 bases; junction bases outside the gene matches: 9. Germline V gene sequence: CDR1 ENHRY, CDR2 SYGVKD. The CDR3 extends over 13 amino acids. CDR3 DNA sequence: TGTGCCGCAATGGACAGGGGCTTGGATACGCAGTATTTT. Translated, it gives CAAMDRGLDTQYF.

The chain employs TRBV18 and TRBJ2-1, with 9 bases fitting TRBD2. This CDR3 is 15 amino acids long. CDR1 is KGHSH, CDR2 LQKENI, per germline. V lost 3 bases to trimming and J lost 3 bases; unmatched junction nucleotides: 3. The CDR3: CASSPLAGFYNEQFF. CDR3 nucleotide sequence: TGTGCCAGCTCACCCCTAGCGGGGTTCTACAATGAGCAGTTCTTC.

This clone was seen a few times. This rearrangement joins TRBV6-2 or TRBV6-3 to TRBJ2-2, with TRBD2 as a possible D gene (6 bases). The CDR3 runs to 15 residues. Germline V CDR1 and CDR2: MNHEY, SVGEGT. Trimming took 4 bases from V and 5 from J, leaving 14 bases between them. CDR3 protein: CASSFPMGGTGELFF. In DNA, the CDR3 is TGTGCCAGCAGTTTTCCTATGGGGGGAACCGGGGAGCTGTTTTTT.

The V gene is TRBV19, the J gene TRBJ2-1; 7 nucleotides align to TRBD1. CDR3 length equals 15 residues. The J segment lost 4 bases and the V segment lost 4 bases, leaving 7 bases of the junction unmatched. Germline CDR1 is LNHDA and CDR2 is SQIVND (reference sequence). The CDR3 DNA reads TGTGCCAGTAGTAACTCCCGGACAGGTTACAATGAGCAGTTCTTC. This translates into CASSNSRTGYNEQFF. The entire variable domain, with the rest obtained from reference TRBV19 and TRBJ2-1, is as follows: DGGITQSPKYLFRKEGQNVTLSCEQNLNHDAMYWYRQDPGQGLRLIYYSQIVNDFQKGDIAEGYSVSREKKESFPLTVTSAQKNPTAFYLCASSNSRTGYNEQFFGPGTRLTVL.

The chain employs TRBV18 and TRBJ1-6; the D is unclear. V was cut by 3 bases and J by 5 bases, with 14 bases left in between. CDR1 and CDR2 from the germline V gene are KGHSH and LQKENI. The CDR3 sequence is 16 residues long. For the CDR3, the DNA is TGTGCCAGCTCACCGGGTTCCCCCAGGAATAATTCACCCCTCCACTTT. Protein product: CASSPGSPRNNSPLHF. The full variable domain, with the rest looked up from reference TRBV18 and TRBJ1-6, is NAGVMQNPRHLVRRRGQEARLRCSPMKGHSHVYWYRQLPEEGLKFMVYLQKENIIDESGMPKERFSAEFPKEGPSILRIQQVVRGDSAAYFCASSPGSPRNNSPLHFGNGTRLTVT.

This chain joins TRBV20-1 and TRBJ1-5; D perhaps matches TRBD1 (5 bases). The CDR3 loop spans 13 amino acids. CDR1 is DFQATT and CDR2 is SNEGSKA in the germline V gene (reference sequence). The V gene lost 3 bases and the J gene lost 11 bases, with 17 bases spanning the gap. CDR3 loop: CSASGQGKLSQHF. CDR3 sequence (DNA): TGCAGTGCTAGTGGGCAGGGAAAATTGTCCCAGCATTTT.

The rearrangement uses TRBV5-1 and TRBJ2-7; tentative D call: TRBD1 (5 bases). Trimming cost V 5 bases and J 5 bases, with 11 bases left between them. Germline values: CDR1 SGHRS, CDR2 YFSETQ. The CDR3 has 12 residues. CDR3 nucleotides: TGCGCCAGCAGAGGGTCAGGGAACGAGCAGTACTTC. Its protein product is CASRGSGNEQYF.

For the CDR3, the DNA is TGTGCCAGCAGCCAAACAGGGGGCCGGACTGAAGCTTTCTTT. Amino acids: CASSQTGGRTEAFF. The rearrangement uses TRBV3-1 (or the pseudogene TRBV3-2) and TRBJ1-1, with 9 nucleotides matching TRBD1. The CDR3 is 14 residues long. In germline, CDR1 is LGHDT, CDR2 YNNKEL (reference sequence). V was pared by 2 bases and J by 5 bases, with 3 bases of the junction left unmatched.

The V gene is TRBV13, the J gene TRBJ2-7; weak D call: TRBD1 (5 bases). Germline loops: CDR1 PRHDT, CDR2 FYEKMQ (reference sequence). The CDR3 has 14 residues. V lost 5 bases and J lost 5, with 16 bases in between. CDR3 in DNA: TGTGCCAGCAGCCCTAGGGCAGGGTCCCACGAGCAGTACTTC. This sequence encodes CASSPRAGSHEQYF.

This clone was counted a single time. The chain combines TRBV6-2 or TRBV6-3 with TRBJ2-3; maybe TRBD2 (5 bases). Germline CDR1 is MNHEY and CDR2 is SVGEGT. The CDR3 contains 17 residues. The V gene lost 2 bases and the J gene lost 4 bases, with 19 bases spanning the gap. The CDR3 loop reads CASSYPLDRRRADTQYF. The CDR3, as DNA: TGTGCCAGCAGTTACCCCCTCGACCGGAGGCGGGCAGATACGCAGTATTTT.

The chain links TRBV10-3 to TRBJ2-3; TRBD2 aligns across 9 bases. CDR1 and CDR2 from the germline V gene are ENHRY and SYGVKD. The ends lost 10 bases at V and 2 bases at J; junction bases unmatched: 4. This CDR3 has 13 amino acids. The CDR3 loop reads CASAGGATDTQYF. In DNA, the CDR3 is TGTGCCAGCGCGGGGGGGGCCACAGATACGCAGTATTTT.

V and J are TRBV23-1 and TRBJ2-5; D gene ambiguous. The J call may be incorrect, as the DNA end agrees better with TRBJ2-7. TRBV23-1 is an open reading frame whose function is uncertain. The length of the CDR3 is 15 residues. In DNA, the CDR3 is TGCGCCAGCAGTCAATTATTCACCAGGTACTGCGAGCAGTACTTC. Translation gives CASSQLFTRYCEQYF.

This chain joins TRBV30 and TRBJ2-2; a possible D gene is TRBD1 (5 bases). Germline V gene sequence: CDR1 GTSNPN, CDR2 SVGIG (reference sequence). V lost 2 bases and J 4 bases, leaving 8 bases between the germline ends. The CDR3 spans 13 residues. The CDR3 DNA is TGTGCCTGGAGTACCAGGGTCACCGGGGAGCTGTTTTTT. It yields the protein CAWSTRVTGELFF.

The chain links TRBV29-1 to TRBJ2-3; 7 nucleotides line up with TRBD2. There are 12 residues in the CDR3. The germline V gene encodes CDR1 SQVTM and CDR2 ANQGSEA. The ends lost 4 bases at V and 5 bases at J; junction bases unmatched: 3. CDR3 sequence: CSVARGIDTQYF. CDR3 coding DNA: TGCAGCGTTGCGCGGGGGATAGATACGCAGTATTTT.

This chain joins TRBV12-3 or TRBV12-4 and TRBJ1-4; D is perhaps TRBD1 (6 bases). V lost 6 bases to trimming and J lost 3 bases, with 8 bases between them. The CDR3 is 13 amino acids. DNA of the CDR3: TGTGCCAGCAGGGACAGCCCTAATGAAAAACTGTTTTTT. It is translated as CASRDSPNEKLFF.

The V gene is TRBV4-1, the J gene TRBJ2-5; D gene unclear. The CDR3 consists of 15 residues. V was clipped by 1 base and J by 4 bases, with 13 bases between them. The germline CDR1 and CDR2 sequences are MGHRA and YSYEKL. CDR3 residues: CASSQGQGGGETQYF. CDR3 coding DNA: TGCGCCAGCAGCCAAGGGCAAGGCGGTGGAGAGACCCAGTACTTC.

The chain has TRBV6-6 and TRBJ1-6; TRBD1 matches 8 bases. The J segment lost 8 bases and the V segment lost 3 bases, leaving 6 bases of the junction unmatched. CDR3 length: 15 residues. Germline V gives CDR1 MNHNY, CDR2 SVGAGI (reference sequence). CDR3 loop: CASSYSGQAHSPLHF. Written as DNA, the CDR3 is TGTGCCAGCAGTTATTCGGGACAGGCCCATTCACCCCTCCACTTT.

This clone was counted a single time. The CDR3 is CASMWGGGNEQFF. For the CDR3, the DNA is TGCGCCAGCATGTGGGGAGGGGGCAATGAGCAGTTCTTC. The V and J genes are TRBV5-1 and TRBJ2-1; tentatively, D is TRBD2 (7 bases). The CDR3 spans 13 residues. From germline, CDR1 is SGHRS and CDR2 YFSETQ. Trimming pared 6 bases from V and 6 bases from J, leaving 13 bases between. The complete variable domain, with remaining parts taken from reference TRBV5-1 and TRBJ2-1, reads KAGVTQTPRYLIKTRGQQVTLSCSPISGHRSVSWYQQTPGQGLQFLFEYFSETQRNKGNFPGRFSGRQFSNSRSEMNVSTLELGDSALYLCASMWGGGNEQFFGPGTRLTVL.

The V and J genes are TRBV19 and TRBJ1-1; 7 nucleotides align to TRBD1. CDR3 length equals 14 residues. With V trimmed by 7 bases and J by 4 bases, 9 bases remained unmatched. Per the germline V gene, CDR1 is LNHDA and CDR2 is SQIVND (reference sequence). CDR3 region: CASIRTGASTEAFF. As DNA, the CDR3 is TGTGCCAGTATAAGGACAGGAGCGAGCACTGAAGCTTTCTTT.

The chain combines TRBV5-1 with TRBJ2-7; 8 nucleotides agree with TRBD1. CDR1 is SGHRS, CDR2 YFSETQ, per germline. The J segment lost 6 bases and the V segment lost 4 bases, leaving 9 bases of the junction unmatched. The CDR3 contains 14 residues. CDR3 DNA sequence: TGCGCCAGCAGCATCGGACAGGGATTGTTCGAGCAGTACTTC. Translated: CASSIGQGLFEQYF.

The rearrangement uses TRBV4-1 and TRBJ2-2; TRBD1 aligns across 7 bases. V trimming: 4 bases; J trimming: 1 base; junction bases outside the gene matches: 3. Germline CDR1 is MGHRA and CDR2 is YSYEKL. This CDR3 contains 15 residues. The CDR3 loop is CASSPGQLNTGELFF. CDR3 in DNA: TGCGCCAGCAGCCCGGGACAGCTGAACACCGGGGAGCTGTTTTTT.